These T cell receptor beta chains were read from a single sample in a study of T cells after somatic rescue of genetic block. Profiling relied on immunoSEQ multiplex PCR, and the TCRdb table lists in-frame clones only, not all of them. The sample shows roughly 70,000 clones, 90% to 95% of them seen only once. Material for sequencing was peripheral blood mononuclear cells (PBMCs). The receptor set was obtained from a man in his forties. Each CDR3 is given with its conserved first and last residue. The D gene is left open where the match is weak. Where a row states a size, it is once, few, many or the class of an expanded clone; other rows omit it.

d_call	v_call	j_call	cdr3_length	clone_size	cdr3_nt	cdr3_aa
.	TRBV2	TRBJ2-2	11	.	TGTGCCAGCAGTGATTCCGGGGAGCTGTTTTTT	CASSDSGELFF
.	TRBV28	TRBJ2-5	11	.	TGTGCCAGCACCCTCGGGGAGACCCAGTACTTC	CASTLGETQYF
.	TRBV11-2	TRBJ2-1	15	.	TGTGCCAGCAGCTTAGTAACGCTAGCAGGCAATGAGCAGTTCTTC	CASSLVTLAGNEQFF
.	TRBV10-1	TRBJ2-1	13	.	TGCGCCAGCAGTCCCGGGACTCGTAAAGAGCAGTTCTTC	CASSPGTRKEQFF
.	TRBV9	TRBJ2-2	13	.	TGTGCCAGCAGCGCCCCAAACTCCGGGGAGCTGTTTTTT	CASSAPNSGELFF
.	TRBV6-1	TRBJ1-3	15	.	TGTGCCAGCAGCCCCGACAGTAGCTCTGGAAACACCATATATTTT	CASSPDSSSGNTIYF
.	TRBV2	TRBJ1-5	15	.	TGTACCAGCAGTGAACAGGGTTTAAGCAATCAGCCCCAGCATTTT	CTSSEQGLSNQPQHF
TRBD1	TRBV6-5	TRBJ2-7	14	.	TGTGCCAGCACTTCCGGGACAGGGGCGTGGGAGCAGTACTTC	CASTSGTGAWEQYF
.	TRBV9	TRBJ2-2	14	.	TGTGCCAGCAGCGTAGACGGGGGTCTAGGGGAGCTGTTTTTT	CASSVDGGLGELFF
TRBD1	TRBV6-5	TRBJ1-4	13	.	TGTGCCACTACAGGGGCCGGGGCGGAAAAACTGTTTTTT	CATTGAGAEKLFF
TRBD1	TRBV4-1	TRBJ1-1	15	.	TGCGCCAGCAGCCTTTCTCAGGGGGGGAACACTGAAGCTTTCTTT	CASSLSQGGNTEAFF
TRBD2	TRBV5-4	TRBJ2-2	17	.	TGTGCCAGCAGCGTAGGACTAGCGGGCGCGAACACCGGGGAGCTGTTTTTT	CASSVGLAGANTGELFF
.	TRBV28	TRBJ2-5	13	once	TGTGCCAGCAGTTATCCAGGGGAAGAGACCCAGTACTTC	CASSYPGEETQYF
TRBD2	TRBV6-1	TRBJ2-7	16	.	TGTGCCAGCAGTGTAGGGACTAGCGGGACGGGGCGAGAGCAGTACTTC	CASSVGTSGTGREQYF
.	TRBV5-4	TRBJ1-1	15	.	TGTGCCAGCAGCCGGGAGGCCGCACTGAACACTGAAGCTTTCTTT	CASSREAALNTEAFF
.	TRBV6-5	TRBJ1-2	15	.	TGTGCCAGCAGTCCTACCGGGGGAACAGTCTTTAGCTACACCTTC	CASSPTGGTVFSYTF
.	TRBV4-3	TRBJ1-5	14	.	TGCGCCAGCAGCCAATGGAGGGGTAATCAGCCCCAGCATTTT	CASSQWRGNQPQHF
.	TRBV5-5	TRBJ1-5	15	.	TGTGCCAGCAGCCAAGGGGCCAACAGCAATCAGCCCCAGCATTTT	CASSQGANSNQPQHF
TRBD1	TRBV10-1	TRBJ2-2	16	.	TGCGCCAGCAGTGAGCGCGGGACAGGGATCACCGGGGAGCTGTTTTTT	CASSERGTGITGELFF
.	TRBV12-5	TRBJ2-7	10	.	TGTGCTAGTGGGACCTACGAGCAGTACTTC	CASGTYEQYF
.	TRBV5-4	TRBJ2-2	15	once	TGTGCCAGCAGCTTGGACGGGCCCTACACCGGGGAGCTGTTTTTT	CASSLDGPYTGELFF
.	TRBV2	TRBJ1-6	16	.	TGTGCCAGCAGTGAAGACAGGACAGCCAAAAATTCACCCCTCCACTTT	CASSEDRTAKNSPLHF
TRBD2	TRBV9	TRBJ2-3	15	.	TGTGCCAGCAGCGTCACTAGCGGGAGTACAGATACGCAGTATTTT	CASSVTSGSTDTQYF
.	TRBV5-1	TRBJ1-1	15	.	TGCGCCAGCAGCTTGTATAGTGGGGTTAACACTGAAGCTTTCTTT	CASSLYSGVNTEAFF
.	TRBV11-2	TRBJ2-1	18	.	TGTGCCAGCAGCCCAACCCGTGGGCAGGGCCGGGGTTACAATGAGCAGTTCTTC	CASSPTRGQGRGYNEQFF
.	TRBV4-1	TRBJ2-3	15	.	TGCGCCAGCAGCCCGGGACACTCTAGCACAGATACGCAGTATTTT	CASSPGHSSTDTQYF
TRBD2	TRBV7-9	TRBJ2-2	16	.	TGTGCCAGCAGCCCGGGACTAGCGGGAGAAAACGGGGAGCTGTTTTTT	CASSPGLAGENGELFF
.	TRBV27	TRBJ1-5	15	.	TGTGCCAGCAGTTTTGAGGGGCAGAGCAATCAGCCCCAGCATTTT	CASSFEGQSNQPQHF
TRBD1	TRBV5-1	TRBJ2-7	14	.	TGCGCCAGCGAGAGCGGGACAGGGACCATCGAGCAGTACTTC	CASESGTGTIEQYF
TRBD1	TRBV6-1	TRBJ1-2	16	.	TGTGCCAGCAGTGAATTCCGGACAGGGCCGAACTATGGCTACACCTTC	CASSEFRTGPNYGYTF
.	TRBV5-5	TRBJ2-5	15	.	TGTGCCAGCAGCTTGCTGGACATAACTAGAGAGACCCAGTACTTC	CASSLLDITRETQYF
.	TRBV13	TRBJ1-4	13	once	TGTGCCAGCGGCAAGACTGATAATGAAAAACTGTTTTTT	CASGKTDNEKLFF
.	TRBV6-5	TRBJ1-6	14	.	TGTGCCAGCAGACCGGGACAAGATAATTCACCCCTCCACTTT	CASRPGQDNSPLHF
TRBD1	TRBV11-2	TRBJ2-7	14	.	TGTGCCAGCAGCTTAGGAGGGACAGCCTACGAGCAGTACTTC	CASSLGGTAYEQYF
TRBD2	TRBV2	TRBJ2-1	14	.	TGTGCCAGCAGTGGCGGGAGAGTCTACAATGAGCAGTTCTTC	CASSGGRVYNEQFF
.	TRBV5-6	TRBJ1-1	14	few	TGTGCCAGCAGCTCCAGTGGGGGACCCACTGAAGCTTTCTTT	CASSSSGGPTEAFF
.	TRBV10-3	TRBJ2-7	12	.	TGTGCCATCAGTGAGTCCCTGGTAGAGCAGTACTTC	CAISESLVEQYF
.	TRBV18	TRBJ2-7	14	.	TGTGCCAGCTCACCACTGGACAGTCCCTACGAGCAGTACTTC	CASSPLDSPYEQYF
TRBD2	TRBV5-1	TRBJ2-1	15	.	TGCGCCAGCAGCTTGGTTCCGGGGGGGCCATATGAGCAGTTCTTC	CASSLVPGGPYEQFF
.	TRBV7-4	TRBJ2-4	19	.	TGTGCCAGCAGCTTAGCCTGGGACACCGCCACCGTAATTCCAAACATTCAGTACTTC	CASSLAWDTATVIPNIQYF
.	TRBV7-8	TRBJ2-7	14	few	TGTGCCAGCAGCTCTACCCGGCAGGGTTACGAGCAGTACTTC	CASSSTRQGYEQYF
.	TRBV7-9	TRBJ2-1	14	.	TGTGCCAGCAGCGCGATTGGGGGTGGCGATGAGCAGTTCTTC	CASSAIGGGDEQFF
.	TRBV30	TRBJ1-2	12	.	TGTGCCTGGAGTCCCGAGGGATTTGGCTACACCTTC	CAWSPEGFGYTF
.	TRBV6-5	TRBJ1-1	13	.	TGTGCCAGCAATACAGGGATAAACACTGAAGCTTTCTTT	CASNTGINTEAFF
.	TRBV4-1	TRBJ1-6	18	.	TGCGCCAGCAGCCAAGGTACGGCGGCGAGCTCCTATAATTCACCCCTCCACTTT	CASSQGTAASSYNSPLHF
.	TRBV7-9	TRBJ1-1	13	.	TGTGCCAGCTGGGACGGGGTAAACACTGAAGCTTTCTTT	CASWDGVNTEAFF
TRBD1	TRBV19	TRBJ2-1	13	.	TGTGCCAGTACCGCGACAGGGTGGGGGGAGCAGTTCTTC	CASTATGWGEQFF
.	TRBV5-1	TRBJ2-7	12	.	TGCGCCAGCAGCCCGGACTCCTACGAGCAGTACTTC	CASSPDSYEQYF